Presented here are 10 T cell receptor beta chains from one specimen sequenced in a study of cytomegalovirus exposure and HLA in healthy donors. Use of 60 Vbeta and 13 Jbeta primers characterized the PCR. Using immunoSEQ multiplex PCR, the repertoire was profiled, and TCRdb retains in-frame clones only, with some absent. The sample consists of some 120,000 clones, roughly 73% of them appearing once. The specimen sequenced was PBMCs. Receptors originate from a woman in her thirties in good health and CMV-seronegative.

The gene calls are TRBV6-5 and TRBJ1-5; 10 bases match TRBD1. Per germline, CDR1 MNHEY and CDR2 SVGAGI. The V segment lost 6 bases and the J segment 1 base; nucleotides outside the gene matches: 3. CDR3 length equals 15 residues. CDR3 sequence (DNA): TGTGCCAGCAGGCGACAGGGGGCGAGCAATCAGCCCCAGCATTTT. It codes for CASRRQGASNQPQHF.

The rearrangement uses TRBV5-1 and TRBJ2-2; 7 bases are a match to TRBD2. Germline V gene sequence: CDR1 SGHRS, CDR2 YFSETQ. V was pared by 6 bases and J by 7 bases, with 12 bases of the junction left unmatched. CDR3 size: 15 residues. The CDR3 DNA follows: TGCGCCAGCAAGGATAGGGCGGGAGCTGTCGGGGAGCTGTTTTTT. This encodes CASKDRAGAVGELFF.

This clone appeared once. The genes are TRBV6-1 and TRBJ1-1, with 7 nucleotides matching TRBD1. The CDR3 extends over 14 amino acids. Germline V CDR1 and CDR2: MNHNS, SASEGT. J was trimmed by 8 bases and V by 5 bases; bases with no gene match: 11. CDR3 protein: CASSTGTASLEAFF. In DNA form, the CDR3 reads TGTGCCAGCAGTACCGGGACAGCTTCGTTGGAAGCTTTCTTT.

Here the CDR3 reads CASSLGRQGAFGMYGYTF. DNA of the CDR3: TGCGCCAGCAGCTTGGGGAGACAGGGGGCGTTTGGAATGTATGGCTACACCTTC. The chain has TRBV5-1 and TRBJ1-2, with TRBD1 matching over 10 bases. This CDR3 has 18 amino acids. The germline gives CDR1 SGHRS, CDR2 YFSETQ. With 0 bases clipped from V and 5 bases from J, the junction kept 13 bases outside the gene matches.

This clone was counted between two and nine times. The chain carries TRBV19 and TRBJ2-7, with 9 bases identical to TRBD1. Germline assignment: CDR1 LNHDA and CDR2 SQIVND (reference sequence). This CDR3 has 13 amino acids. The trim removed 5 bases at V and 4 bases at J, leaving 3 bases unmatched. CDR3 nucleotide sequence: TGTGCCAGTAGTCTGACAGGGGGGTACGAGCAGTACTTC. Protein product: CASSLTGGYEQYF.

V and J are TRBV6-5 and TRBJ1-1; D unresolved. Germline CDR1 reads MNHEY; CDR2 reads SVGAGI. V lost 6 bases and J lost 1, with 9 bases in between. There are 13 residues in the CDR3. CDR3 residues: CASSPEGNTEAFF. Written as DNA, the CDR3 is TGTGCCAGCAGCCCTGAGGGGAACACTGAAGCTTTCTTT.

The CDR3 reads CASSQEKREGSDTQYF. CDR3 DNA: TGCGCCAGCAGCCAAGAGAAGCGGGAGGGCTCAGATACGCAGTATTTT. The J gene is TRBJ2-3, the V gene TRBV4-1; TRBD2 agrees at 10 bases. CDR1 and CDR2 (germline): MGHRA, YSYEKL. This CDR3 has 16 amino acids. The ends lost 0 bases at V and 4 bases at J; junction bases unmatched: 4.

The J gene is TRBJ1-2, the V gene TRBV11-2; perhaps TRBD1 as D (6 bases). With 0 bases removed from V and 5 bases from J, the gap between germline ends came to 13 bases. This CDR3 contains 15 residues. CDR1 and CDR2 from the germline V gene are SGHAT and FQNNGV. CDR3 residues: CASSLDPYTGYGYTF. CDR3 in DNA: TGTGCCAGCAGCTTAGATCCCTATACAGGGTATGGCTACACCTTC.

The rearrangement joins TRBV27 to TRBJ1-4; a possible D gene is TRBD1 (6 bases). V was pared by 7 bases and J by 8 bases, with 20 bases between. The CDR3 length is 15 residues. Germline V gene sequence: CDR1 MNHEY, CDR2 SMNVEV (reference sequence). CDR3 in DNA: TGTGCCAGCATGGCGACAGGCCGCTCGGGGGAAAAACTGTTTTTT. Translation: CASMATGRSGEKLFF.

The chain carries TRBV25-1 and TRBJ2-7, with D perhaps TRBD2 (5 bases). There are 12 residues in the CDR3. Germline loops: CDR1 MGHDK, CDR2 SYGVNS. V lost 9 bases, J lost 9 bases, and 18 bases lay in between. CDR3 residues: CASSFELGRQYF. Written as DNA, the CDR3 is TGTGCCAGTTCATTCGAACTGGGGAGGCAGTACTTC.